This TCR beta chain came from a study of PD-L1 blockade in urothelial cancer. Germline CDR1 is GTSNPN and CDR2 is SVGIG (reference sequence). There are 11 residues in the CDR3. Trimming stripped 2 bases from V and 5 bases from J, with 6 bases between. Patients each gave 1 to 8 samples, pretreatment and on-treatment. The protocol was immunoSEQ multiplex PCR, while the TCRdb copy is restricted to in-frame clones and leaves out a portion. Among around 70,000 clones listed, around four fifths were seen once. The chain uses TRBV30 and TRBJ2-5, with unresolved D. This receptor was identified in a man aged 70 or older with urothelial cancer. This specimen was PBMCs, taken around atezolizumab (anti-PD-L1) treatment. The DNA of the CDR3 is TGTGCCTGGAGTTCGAGGGAGACCCAGTACTTC. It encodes CAWSSRETQYF.